This TCR beta chain originates from a study of T cell changes during pregnancy in multiple sclerosis. The CDR3 runs 14 residues. V dropped 0 bases and J dropped 4 bases, with 9 bases sitting between them. Germline V gives CDR1 LGHNA, CDR2 YSLEER. TCRdb's copy holds only in-frame clones and misses some; the assay was immunoSEQ multiplex PCR. The sample lists about 67,000 clones; about nine tenths were seen once. The chain recombines TRBV4-3 with TRBJ1-2; possibly TRBD1 for D (6 bases). The sample in question was peripheral blood, obtained in the third trimester of pregnancy. The clonotype comes from a female donor with multiple sclerosis, enrolled in a pregnancy study. CDR3 coding DNA: TGCGCCAGCAGCCAAGATAAGGACAGCTATGGCTACACCTTC. Residues: CASSQDKDSYGYTF.